This entry is about one TCR beta chain. This entry comes from a study of PD-L1 blockade in urothelial cancer. Only in-frame clones appear in the TCRdb table, and some are missing; sequencing was by immunoSEQ multiplex PCR. The repertoire has approximately 110,000 clones, roughly 84% of them found once; the top ten carry about 2.6%. The CDR3 spans 10 residues. Looked up from germline, CDR1 is LNHDA and CDR2 is SQIVND (reference sequence). Trimming stripped 9 bases from V and 10 bases from J, with 12 bases between. This sample comprised PBMCs, obtained around atezolizumab (anti-PD-L1) treatment. The V gene is TRBV19, the J gene TRBJ1-1; D gene unclear. The receptor was isolated from a man aged 50-60 years with urothelial cancer. The CDR3 protein is CASRKSRAFF. The CDR3 region has the DNA TGTGCCAGCCGCAAGTCTAGAGCTTTCTTT.